This passage covers 5 T cell receptor beta chains from one sample sequenced in a study of response to subunit inactivated influenza vaccine. A single record per CDR3 protein comes from TCRdb applying MiXCR to the RT-PCR reads. The table lists 200,000 to 300,000 distinct CDR3 sequences, roughly an eighth of them singletons. The sample consisted of non-naive T cells sorted from PBMCs, taken roughly 15 days before vaccination. All receptors come from a man in his forties or fifties who received an inactivated influenza vaccine.

This clonotype occurred many times. This sequence joins TRBV29-1 and TRBJ2-3, with D maybe TRBD1 (9 bases). Germline CDR1 SQVTM, CDR2 ANQGSEA. The CDR3 totals 16 residues. V was pared by 5 bases and J by 5 bases, with 23 bases between. The CDR3 bases are TGCAGCGTTCAACGGGAGGGGACAGGGTCTGGAGATACGCAGTATTTT. It specifies CSVQREGTGSGDTQYF.

This clonotype was seen only a few times. The J gene is TRBJ2-7, the V gene TRBV20-1; TRBD2 agrees at 10 bases. CDR1 is DFQATT and CDR2 is SNEGSKA in the germline V gene (reference sequence). The CDR3 totals 15 residues. CDR3 nucleotides: TGCAGCCGAGGCGTGCCTAGCGGGAGTATATTCGAGCAGTACTTC. This codes for CSRGVPSGSIFEQYF.

This clonotype was seen only a few times. The chain joins TRBV14 to TRBJ2-1; D may be TRBD1 (5 bases). This CDR3 comprises 14 residues. Trimming took off 0 bases at V and 7 bases at J, with 10 bases between the two ends. Looked up from germline, CDR1 is SGHDN and CDR2 is FVKESK. CDR3 amino acids: CASSQEKGINEQFF. The CDR3 DNA sequence: TGTGCCAGCAGCCAAGAAAAGGGGATAAATGAGCAGTTCTTC. The whole variable domain, remainder taken from reference TRBV14 and TRBJ2-1, is EAGVTQFPSHSVIEKGQTVTLRCDPISGHDNLYWYRRVMGKEIKFLLHFVKESKQDESGMPNNRFLAERTGGTYSTLKVQPAELEDSGVYFCASSQEKGINEQFFGPGTRLTVL.

This clonotype has a handful of counts. This rearrangement joins TRBV10-3 to TRBJ2-3; D not certain. V lost 0 bases, J lost 0 bases, and 7 bases lay in between. The CDR3 runs 15 residues. Germline V gene sequence: CDR1 ENHRY, CDR2 SYGVKD. The CDR3 DNA follows: TGTGCCATCAGTGAGTCCGATTCTAGCACAGATACGCAGTATTTT. Its translation is CAISESDSSTDTQYF.

This clonotype was counted many times. The rearrangement joins TRBV12-3 or TRBV12-4 to TRBJ1-5; no firm D call. With 6 bases removed from V and 2 bases from J, the gap between germline ends came to 11 bases. This CDR3 contains 14 residues. The CDR3 here is CASSRFGGNQPQHF. CDR3 nucleotide sequence: TGTGCCAGCAGCCGGTTCGGGGGCAATCAGCCCCAGCATTTT.